Listed here are 25 T cell receptor beta chains from one sample, sequenced in a study of long-term antiretroviral therapy in people with HIV. immunoSEQ v3.0 was run at survey level. The protocol was immunoSEQ multiplex PCR, while the TCRdb copy is restricted to in-frame clones and leaves out a portion. This table has under 35,000 clones, about 85% appearing once. The material was unsorted PBMCs, obtained 1.1 years after starting antiretroviral therapy. These receptors were collected from a young man with HIV.

V is TRBV7-3 and J is TRBJ1-2; 8 bases are shared with TRBD1. The germline V gene has CDR1 SGHTA and CDR2 FQGTGA. J was trimmed by 5 bases and V by 6 bases; bases with no gene match: 11. The CDR3 sequence is 15 residues long. CDR3 in DNA: TGTGCCAGCAGTCTCTCAGGGGGCCAAGGGTATGGCTACACCTTC. Translating gives CASSLSGGQGYGYTF.

With respect to this clone: Other DNA sequences in this specimen translate into the identical CDR3. The chain joins TRBV20-1 to TRBJ2-7; the D is unclear. The germline V gene encodes CDR1 DFQATT and CDR2 SNEGSKA (reference sequence). With 5 bases removed from V and 4 bases from J, the gap between germline ends came to 9 bases. CDR3 length: 11 amino acids. DNA of the CDR3: TGCAGTGCTCGGTTCGGGTACGAGCAGTACTTC. It specifies CSARFGYEQYF.

This sequence joins TRBV4-1 and TRBJ2-3; 12 nucleotides line up with TRBD2. Unmatched junction bases numbered 5, after V lost 0 bases and J lost 7 bases. This CDR3 spans 16 amino acids. Germline CDR1 and CDR2: MGHRA and YSYEKL. This CDR3 is CASSQEASGGAHTQYF. The CDR3 bases are TGCGCCAGCAGCCAAGAAGCTAGCGGGGGGGCCCATACGCAGTATTTT.

The chain carries TRBV7-2 and TRBJ1-2; perhaps TRBD1 as D (5 bases). V gave up 6 bases and J gave up 7 bases, with 12 bases separating them. The length of the CDR3 is 12 residues. Germline values: CDR1 SGHTA, CDR2 FQGNSA. CDR3 amino acids: CASSPGPTGYTF. In nucleotides, the CDR3 is TGTGCCAGCAGTCCGGGACCAACTGGCTACACCTTC.

The rearrangement uses TRBV11-3 and TRBJ2-1, with D maybe TRBD2 (5 bases). Per germline, CDR1 SGHNT and CDR2 YENEEA. The CDR3 has 13 amino acids. Trimming removed 2 bases at V and 8 bases at J, with 10 bases between. The CDR3 sequence is CASSLSERDEQFF. The CDR3 bases are TGTGCCAGCAGCTTAAGTGAGAGGGATGAGCAGTTCTTC. Full variable domain (missing parts from reference TRBV11-3 and TRBJ2-1): EAGVVQSPRYKIIEKKQPVAFWCNPISGHNTLYWYLQNLGQGPELLIRYENEEAVDDSQLPKDRFSAERLKGVDSTLKIQPAELGDSAVYLCASSLSERDEQFFGPGTRLTVL.

The V gene is TRBV5-1, the J gene TRBJ2-2, with D tentatively TRBD1 or TRBD2 (5 bases each). The ends were cut back, 4 bases at V and 0 bases at J, with 10 bases in the middle. There are 15 residues in the CDR3. Per germline, CDR1 SGHRS and CDR2 YFSETQ. Here the CDR3 DNA reads TGCGCCAGCAGCGCTGGGACGGCGAACACCGGGGAGCTGTTTTTT. It codes for CASSAGTANTGELFF.

This chain connects TRBV7-9 to TRBJ2-5; D gene uncertain. The J call may be faulty, since TRBJ2-7 better matches the DNA end. Germline assignment: CDR1 SEHNR and CDR2 FQNEAQ (reference sequence). This CDR3 is 14 amino acids long. The CDR3 DNA sequence: TGTGCCAGCAGCACCCCAGGCGCTATTCGCGAGCAGTACTTC. Translated, it gives CASSTPGAIREQYF.

J is TRBJ1-1 and V is TRBV18; no firm D call. Trimming pared 2 bases from V and 9 bases from J, leaving 13 bases between. The germline V gene encodes CDR1 KGHSH and CDR2 LQKENI. This CDR3 has 13 amino acids. CDR3 in amino acids: CASSPALTDQAFF. DNA of the CDR3: TGTGCCAGCTCACCAGCACTCACCGATCAAGCTTTCTTT.

V usage is TRBV9 and J usage is TRBJ1-1; D unresolved. Germline assignment: CDR1 SGDLS and CDR2 YYNGEE. This CDR3 spans 13 amino acids. V shed 0 bases and J shed 1 base, with 4 bases lying between them. DNA of the CDR3: TGTGCCAGCAGCGTAGGACCGAACACTGAAGCTTTCTTT. Translation: CASSVGPNTEAFF.

The chain recombines TRBV28 with TRBJ2-5; D remains unclear. This CDR3 has 13 residues. The germline gives CDR1 MDHEN, CDR2 SYDVKM. The V end was cut by 3 bases, the J end by 3 bases, with 8 bases between. This chain's CDR3 is CASSFVGEETQYF. In nucleotides, the CDR3 is TGTGCCAGCAGTTTCGTCGGCGAAGAGACCCAGTACTTC.

This clone was seen more than once but under ten times. The chain links TRBV5-1 to TRBJ2-5; no firm D call. The CDR3 is 11 amino acids. Trimming removed 2 bases at V and 2 bases at J, with 1 base between. Germline loops: CDR1 SGHRS, CDR2 YFSETQ. CDR3 sequence (DNA): TGCGCCAGCAGCTTACAAGAGACCCAGTACTTC. Translated: CASSLQETQYF.

In this sample, this clone turned up a few times. This chain uses TRBV5-1 with TRBJ1-2; weak D call: TRBD1 (5 bases). V lost 4 bases, J lost 8 bases, and 15 bases lay in between. There are 13 residues in the CDR3. Germline CDR1 and CDR2: SGHRS and YFSETQ. The CDR3 reads CASSLGTTGGYTF. Here the CDR3 DNA reads TGCGCCAGCAGCCTCGGGACTACGGGCGGCTACACCTTC.

This chain connects TRBV7-3 to TRBJ2-5, with 8 positions matching TRBD2. The V gene end was trimmed by 5 bases and the J gene end by 5 bases; junction bases not matched to a gene: 10. Germline lookup yields CDR1 SGHTA and CDR2 FQGTGA. This CDR3 has 15 residues. The CDR3 region has the DNA TGTGCCAGCAGCCTAGGGCGGGGGGCCCTGGAGACCCAGTACTTC. Protein: CASSLGRGALETQYF.

The V gene is TRBV2, the J gene TRBJ1-6; TRBD1 might be the D (5 bases). CDR1 is SNHLY and CDR2 is FYNNEI in the germline V gene. The CDR3 covers 14 residues. Deletions cut 8 bases from V and 1 base from J, with 9 bases between. The DNA for the CDR3 is TGTGCCAGCCGTCGGGGGTCCTATAATTCACCCCTCCACTTT. This encodes CASRRGSYNSPLHF.

This rearrangement joins TRBV4-1 to TRBJ2-3; 9 bases fit TRBD1. Trimming cost V 6 bases and J 6 bases; bases outside gene matches: 10. CDR3 length: 15 amino acids. Germline V gene data show CDR1 as MGHRA and CDR2 as YSYEKL. This CDR3 is CASRLMGQGGDTQYF. In DNA form, the CDR3 reads TGCGCCAGCAGACTAATGGGACAGGGTGGCGATACGCAGTATTTT.

The chain uses TRBV6-5 and TRBJ2-5; D call uncertain. The CDR3 contains 13 residues. V was pared by 0 bases and J by 9 bases, with 11 bases between. CDR1 is MNHEY, CDR2 SVGAGI, per germline. The CDR3 here is CASSYSNLDAQYF. In nucleotides, the CDR3 is TGTGCCAGCAGTTACTCGAATCTTGACGCCCAGTACTTC.

The chain recombines TRBV5-1 with TRBJ1-1; a weak D match, TRBD1 (6 bases). The CDR3 consists of 14 residues. Germline CDR1 and CDR2: SGHRS and YFSETQ. V lost 3 bases and J lost 3, with 12 bases in between. This CDR3 reads CASSSTGIHTEAFF. CDR3 nucleotides: TGCGCCAGCAGCTCCACAGGGATACACACTGAAGCTTTCTTT.

V usage is TRBV19 and J usage is TRBJ1-5; tentative D call: TRBD1 (5 bases). Germline loops: CDR1 LNHDA, CDR2 SQIVND (reference sequence). With 6 bases removed from V and 0 bases from J, the gap between germline ends came to 12 bases. CDR3 size: 15 residues. Written as DNA, the CDR3 is TGTGCCAGTAGGTTATGGGGCCATAGCAATCAGCCCCAGCATTTT. It codes for CASRLWGHSNQPQHF.

This clone was seen more than once but under ten times. The chain is built from TRBV7-2 and TRBJ1-5; no clear D gene. CDR1 SGHTA and CDR2 FQGNSA come from the germline V gene. The CDR3 covers 12 residues. Trimming stripped 7 bases from V and 5 bases from J, with 9 bases between. The CDR3 nucleotides read TGTGCCAGCACCCTGAGGGATCAGCCCCAGCATTTT. Translation gives CASTLRDQPQHF.

The chain has TRBV5-1 and TRBJ1-2; no clear D gene. The CDR3 is 16 amino acids. From germline, CDR1 is SGHRS and CDR2 YFSETQ. The germline V and J ends were trimmed by 0 bases and 6 bases, with 18 bases remaining between them. CDR3 in amino acids: CASSLGVAGIRDGYTF. CDR3 nucleotides: TGCGCCAGCAGCTTGGGAGTAGCTGGGATTCGGGATGGCTACACCTTC.

V usage is TRBV6-5 and J usage is TRBJ2-1, with 11 bases fitting TRBD2. After removal of 6 bases from V and 4 bases from J, the junction contained 5 bases not matched to a gene. Germline lookup yields CDR1 MNHEY and CDR2 SVGAGI. There are 15 residues in the CDR3. CDR3 region: CASSLAGGPYNEQFF. The CDR3 DNA sequence: TGTGCCAGCAGCCTAGCGGGGGGACCGTACAATGAGCAGTTCTTC.

The chain combines TRBV7-2 with TRBJ1-3, with unresolved D. The CDR3 has 13 amino acids. Germline V CDR1 and CDR2: SGHTA, FQGNSA. V shed 2 bases and J shed 11 bases, with 13 bases lying between them. CDR3 residues: CASSLLGSDPIYF. CDR3 nucleotides: TGTGCCAGCAGCTTACTTGGGTCCGACCCCATATATTTT.

J is TRBJ2-4 and V is TRBV7-9; the D gene is possibly TRBD1 (5 bases). CDR1 and CDR2 (germline): SEHNR, FQNEAQ (reference sequence). This CDR3 comprises 15 residues. The V end was cut by 3 bases, the J end by 7 bases, with 16 bases between. CDR3 in amino acids: CASSFRVIGPNIQYF. The CDR3 coding sequence is TGTGCCAGCAGCTTCAGGGTGATTGGACCTAACATTCAGTACTTC.

The chain recombines TRBV7-2 with TRBJ1-1; D possibly corresponds to TRBD1 (5 bases). Germline V lookup: CDR1 SGHTA, CDR2 FQGNSA. Trimming left V 1 base short and J 4 bases short, with 22 bases between. This CDR3 has 18 amino acids. CDR3 coding DNA: TGTGCCAGCAGCTTAGTAGTTTCGATTAGATATGACAGCACTGAAGCTTTCTTT. This gives the protein CASSLVVSIRYDSTEAFF. The whole variable domain, remainder taken from reference TRBV7-2 and TRBJ1-1, is GAGVSQSPSNKVTEKGKDVELRCDPISGHTALYWYRQSLGQGLEFLIYFQGNSAPDKSGLPSDRFSAERTGGSVSTLTIQRTQQEDSAVYLCASSLVVSIRYDSTEAFFGQGTRLTVV.

V gene TRBV19 combines with J gene TRBJ2-1; 12 bases line up with TRBD2. CDR3 length: 19 residues. The V gene's germline CDR1 is LNHDA and CDR2 SQIVND (reference sequence). V shed 5 bases and J 4 bases; nucleotides not matched to a gene: 15. Here the CDR3 DNA reads TGTGCCAGTAGTTCGGGCGCTGCTAGCGGGGGGGCAAGATACAATGAGCAGTTCTTC. It translates to CASSSGAASGGARYNEQFF. Drawing the rest from reference TRBV19 and TRBJ2-1, the complete variable domain is DGGITQSPKYLFRKEGQNVTLSCEQNLNHDAMYWYRQDPGQGLRLIYYSQIVNDFQKGDIAEGYSVSREKKESFPLTVTSAQKNPTAFYLCASSSGAASGGARYNEQFFGPGTRLTVL.